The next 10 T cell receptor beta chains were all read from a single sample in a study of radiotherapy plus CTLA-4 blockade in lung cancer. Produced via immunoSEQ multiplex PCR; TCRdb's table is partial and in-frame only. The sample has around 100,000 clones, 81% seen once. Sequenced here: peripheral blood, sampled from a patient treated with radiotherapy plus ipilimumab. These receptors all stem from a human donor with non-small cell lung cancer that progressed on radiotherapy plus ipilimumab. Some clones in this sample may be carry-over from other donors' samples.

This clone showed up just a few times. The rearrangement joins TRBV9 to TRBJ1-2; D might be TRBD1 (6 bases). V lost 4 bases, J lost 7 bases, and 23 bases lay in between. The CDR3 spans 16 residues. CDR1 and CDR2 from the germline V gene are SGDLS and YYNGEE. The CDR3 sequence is CASSTSGTPLRSGYTF. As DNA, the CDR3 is TGTGCCAGCAGCACCTCCGGGACACCTTTACGGAGTGGCTACACCTTC.

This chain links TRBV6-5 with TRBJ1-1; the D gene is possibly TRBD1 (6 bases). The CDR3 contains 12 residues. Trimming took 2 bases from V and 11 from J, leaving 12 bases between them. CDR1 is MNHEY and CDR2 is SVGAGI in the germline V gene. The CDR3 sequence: CASSYVGGAAFF. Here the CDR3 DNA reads TGTGCCAGCAGTTACGTCGGGGGCGCGGCTTTCTTT.

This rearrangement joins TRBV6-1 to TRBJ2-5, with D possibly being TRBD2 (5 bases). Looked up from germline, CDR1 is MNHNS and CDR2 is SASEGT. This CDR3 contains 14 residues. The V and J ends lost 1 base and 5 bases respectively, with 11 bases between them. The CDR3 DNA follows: TGTGCCAGCAGTGAAGGTTGGACGGGGGAGACCCAGTACTTC. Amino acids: CASSEGWTGETQYF.

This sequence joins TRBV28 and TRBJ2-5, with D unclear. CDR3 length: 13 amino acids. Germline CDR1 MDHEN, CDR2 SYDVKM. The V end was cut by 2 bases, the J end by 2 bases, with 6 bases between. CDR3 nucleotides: TGTGCCAGCAGTTTACCCGGACAAGAGACCCAGTACTTC. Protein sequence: CASSLPGQETQYF. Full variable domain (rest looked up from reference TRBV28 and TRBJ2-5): DVKVTQSSRYLVKRTGEKVFLECVQDMDHENMFWYRQDPGLGLRLIYFSYDVKMKEKGDIPEGYSVSREKKERFSLILESASTNQTSMYLCASSLPGQETQYFGPGTRLLVL.

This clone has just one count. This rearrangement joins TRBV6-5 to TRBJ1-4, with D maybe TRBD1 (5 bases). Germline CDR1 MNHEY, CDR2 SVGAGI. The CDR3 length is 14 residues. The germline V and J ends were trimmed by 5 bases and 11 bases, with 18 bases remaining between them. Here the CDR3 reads CASSPSITQVKLFF. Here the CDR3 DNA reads TGTGCCAGCAGTCCTTCCATTACACAGGTTAAACTGTTTTTT.

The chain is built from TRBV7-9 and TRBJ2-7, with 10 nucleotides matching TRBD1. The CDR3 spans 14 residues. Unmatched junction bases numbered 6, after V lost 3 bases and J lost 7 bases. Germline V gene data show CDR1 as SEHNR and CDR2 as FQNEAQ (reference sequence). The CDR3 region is CASSFGTGVGEQYF. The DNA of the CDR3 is TGTGCCAGCAGCTTTGGGACAGGGGTTGGGGAGCAGTACTTC.

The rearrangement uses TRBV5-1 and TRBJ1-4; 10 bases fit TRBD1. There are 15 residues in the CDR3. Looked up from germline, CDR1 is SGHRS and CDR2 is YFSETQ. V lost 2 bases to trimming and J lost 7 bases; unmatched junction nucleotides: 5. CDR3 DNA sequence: TGCGCCAGCAGCTTTGGGGGGACAGGGGCTGAAAAACTGTTTTTT. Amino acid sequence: CASSFGGTGAEKLFF.

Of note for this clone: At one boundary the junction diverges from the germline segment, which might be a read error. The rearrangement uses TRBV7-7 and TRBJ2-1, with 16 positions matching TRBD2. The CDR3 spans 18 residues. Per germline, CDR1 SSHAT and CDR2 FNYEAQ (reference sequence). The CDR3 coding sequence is TGTGCTAGCAGCCCTAGGGCCGGGACTAGCGGGGGGGAAAGTGAGCAGTTCTTC. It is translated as CASSPRAGTSGGESEQFF.

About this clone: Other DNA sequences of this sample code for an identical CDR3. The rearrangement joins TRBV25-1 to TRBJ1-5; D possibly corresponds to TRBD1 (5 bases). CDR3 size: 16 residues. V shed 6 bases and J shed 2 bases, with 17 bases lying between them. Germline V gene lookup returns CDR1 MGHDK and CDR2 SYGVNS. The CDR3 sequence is CASRVGPGQGNQPQHF. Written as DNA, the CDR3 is TGTGCCAGCAGGGTGGGGCCGGGGCAGGGCAATCAGCCCCAGCATTTT.

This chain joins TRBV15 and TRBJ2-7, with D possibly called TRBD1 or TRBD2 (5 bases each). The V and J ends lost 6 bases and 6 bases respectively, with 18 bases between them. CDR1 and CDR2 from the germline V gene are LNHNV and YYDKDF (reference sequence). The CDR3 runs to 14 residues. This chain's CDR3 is CATRRDGYSGEQYF. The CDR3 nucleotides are TGTGCCACCAGGAGGGACGGATATTCGGGCGAGCAGTACTTC. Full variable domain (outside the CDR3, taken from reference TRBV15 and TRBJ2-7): DAMVIQNPRYQVTQFGKPVTLSCSQTLNHNVMYWYQQKSSQAPKLLFHYYDKDFNNEADTPDNFQSRRPNTSFCFLDIRSPGLGDTAMYLCATRRDGYSGEQYFGPGTRLTVT.